The next 24 T cell receptor beta chains were all read from a single sample in a study of beta chain features in type 1 diabetes listed by TCRdb under 2018. Library prep was done by the immunoSEQ multiplex PCR assay. The entire amount of isolated RNA was reverse transcribed using the High Capacity cDNA Reverse Transcription Kit, so the sequenced TCRB transcripts were expressed ones. The table was pulled from immuneACCESS by TCRdb, which kept in-frame rearrangements only. Such tables lose some clones; where checked, under half of the loss comes from unresolved V genes, and the rest has no known cause. The sample records 900,000 or so clones, roughly 16% of which are singletons. Jointly, the top ten make up about 0.02% of the sample. The specimen was naive CD4+ T cells from blood. The meaning of the sample's cell subset or site label: true naive CD4+ T cells. All receptors come from a young woman in good health.

The chain joins TRBV9 to TRBJ2-2; 7 positions agree with TRBD1. The trim removed 5 bases at V and 2 bases at J, leaving 6 bases unmatched. CDR1 is SGDLS and CDR2 is YYNGEE in the germline V gene. This CDR3 has 15 amino acids. In DNA, the CDR3 is TGTGCCAGCAGAGCCGGGACAGCAAACACCGGGGAGCTGTTTTTT. As protein: CASRAGTANTGELFF.

This clone has just a few counts. The rearrangement links TRBV6-6 to TRBJ1-2, with D unresolved. This CDR3 has 15 residues. Trimming took 0 bases from V and 0 from J, leaving 8 bases between them. Germline loops: CDR1 MNHNY, CDR2 SVGAGI (reference sequence). The CDR3 reads CASSYSSRANYGYTF. As DNA, the CDR3 is TGTGCCAGCAGTTACTCGAGTCGGGCTAACTATGGCTACACCTTC.

This clone was observed a few times. The chain links TRBV2 to TRBJ2-7; 14 bases fit TRBD2. V lost 5 bases to trimming and J lost 6 bases; unmatched junction nucleotides: 6. The CDR3 sequence is 15 residues long. The germline V gene has CDR1 SNHLY and CDR2 FYNNEI. The CDR3 DNA is TGTGCCAGCAGTAAAGGACTAGCGGGGGGCCTCGAGCAGTACTTC. It encodes CASSKGLAGGLEQYF. The variable domain in full, completed from reference TRBV2 and TRBJ2-7, reads EPEVTQTPSHQVTQMGQEVILRCVPISNHLYFYWYRQILGQKVEFLVSFYNNEISEKSEIFDDQFSVERPDGSNFTLKIRSTKLEDSAMYFCASSKGLAGGLEQYFGPGTRLTVT.

This clone has a single count. The rearrangement links TRBV9 to TRBJ1-1; TRBD1 might be the D (5 bases). This CDR3 is built from 14 residues. Germline CDR1 and CDR2: SGDLS and YYNGEE. Between the trimmed V and J ends, which lost 7 bases and 3 bases, there was a span of 16 bases. In DNA form, the CDR3 reads TGTGCCAGCGCTTCGGGGGGGTCCCACACTGAAGCTTTCTTT. This gives the protein CASASGGSHTEAFF.

This rearrangement joins TRBV28 to TRBJ2-1; D may correspond to TRBD1 or TRBD2 (7 bases each). The germline gives CDR1 MDHEN, CDR2 SYDVKM. Trimming removed 7 bases from V and 1 base from J, with 14 bases in between. CDR3 length equals 15 residues. The CDR3 reads CASKGGDRSYNEQFF. The CDR3 nucleotides read TGTGCCAGCAAGGGGGGGGACAGATCCTACAATGAGCAGTTCTTC.

The chain links TRBV10-3 to TRBJ2-3, with 8 bases aligning to TRBD2. Germline-derived CDR1 and CDR2 are ENHRY and SYGVKD. The CDR3 extends over 14 amino acids. Trimming took 6 bases from V and 0 from J; bases not matched to a gene: 2. The CDR3, as DNA: TGTGCCATCAGAGTAGCGGGAAGCACAGATACGCAGTATTTT. Residues: CAIRVAGSTDTQYF.

This clone appeared a few times. One junction end disagrees with the germline gene, perhaps due to a read error. This sequence joins TRBV7-7 and TRBJ2-5; 8 bases fit TRBD2. This CDR3 has 13 residues. Germline-derived CDR1 and CDR2 are SSHAT and FNYEAQ (reference sequence). CDR3 nucleotides: TGTGCTAGCAGCTTAGCGGGGAGAGAGACCCAGTACTTC. Its protein product is CASSLAGRETQYF.

V is TRBV9 and J is TRBJ2-1; 9 nucleotides align to TRBD2. The CDR3 runs 15 residues. CDR1 is SGDLS and CDR2 is YYNGEE in the germline V gene. V was clipped by 7 bases and J by 12 bases; unmatched bases: 17. DNA for the CDR3: TGTGCCAGCTCCTATGGGGATAGCGGGAGTAGGGGGCAGTTCTTC. Translated, it gives CASSYGDSGSRGQFF. The full variable domain, completed using reference TRBV9 and TRBJ2-1, is DSGVTQTPKHLITATGQRVTLRCSPRSGDLSVYWYQQSLDQGLQFLIQYYNGEERAKGNILERFSAQQFPDLHSELNLSSLELGDSALYFCASSYGDSGSRGQFFGPGTRLTVL.

V and J are TRBV2 and TRBJ2-2, with 10 nucleotides matching TRBD2. V trimming: 4 bases; J trimming: 4 bases; junction bases outside the gene matches: 9. Germline-derived CDR1 and CDR2 are SNHLY and FYNNEI. The CDR3 runs to 17 residues. Here the CDR3 reads CASSASGRVRGTGELFF. Written as DNA, the CDR3 is TGTGCCAGCAGTGCTAGCGGGAGAGTTCGCGGCACCGGGGAGCTGTTTTTT.

The chain has TRBV7-3 and TRBJ2-5; D is undetermined. Between the trimmed V and J ends, which lost 2 bases and 5 bases, there was a span of 15 bases. There are 15 residues in the CDR3. Germline CDR1 reads SGHTA; CDR2 reads FQGTGA. Here the CDR3 reads CASSLATSLSETQYF. For the CDR3, the DNA is TGTGCCAGCAGCTTAGCTACAAGTTTATCGGAGACCCAGTACTTC.

The chain is built from TRBV15 and TRBJ2-7; unclear D gene. Per germline, CDR1 LNHNV and CDR2 YYDKDF (reference sequence). Trimming stripped 3 bases from V and 6 bases from J, with 15 bases between. The CDR3 runs 14 residues. Written as DNA, the CDR3 is TGTGCCACCAGCAGGGGCTATGGGATCAGCGAGCAGTACTTC. Its protein is CATSRGYGISEQYF.

The CDR3 here is CASSLALGQPQHF. CDR3 nucleotide sequence: TGTGCCAGCAGTTTAGCCCTCGGTCAGCCCCAGCATTTT. The J gene is TRBJ1-5, the V gene TRBV28; no firm D call. The CDR3 runs 13 residues. Germline V gene lookup returns CDR1 MDHEN and CDR2 SYDVKM. Trimming left V 2 bases short and J 6 bases short, with 8 bases between.

This chain joins TRBV7-8 and TRBJ2-7, with TRBD2 matching over 9 bases. Germline CDR1 reads SGHVS; CDR2 reads FQNEAQ. This CDR3 is built from 15 residues. V lost 1 base, J lost 3 bases, and 4 bases stayed unmatched. The CDR3 DNA sequence: TGTGCCAGCAGCTTAGTGACTAGCGGAAGCTACGAGCAGTACTTC. The encoded protein is CASSLVTSGSYEQYF.

This clone was detected a few times. V is TRBV7-2 and J is TRBJ2-1, with a tentative D call TRBD2 (5 bases). With 3 bases removed from V and 9 bases from J, the gap between germline ends came to 9 bases. From germline, CDR1 is SGHTA and CDR2 FQGNSA. This CDR3 spans 12 amino acids. In nucleotides, the CDR3 is TGTGCCAGCAGCTTTCGAGCGGTTGAGCAGTTCTTC. It codes for CASSFRAVEQFF.

The gene calls are TRBV28 and TRBJ2-1; the match to TRBD1 covers 8 bases. This CDR3 has 15 amino acids. J was trimmed by 5 bases and V by 4 bases; bases with no gene match: 7. The germline V gene has CDR1 MDHEN and CDR2 SYDVKM. The CDR3 coding sequence is TGTGCCAGCAGTTCCCCAGGGGGCCTGCACAATGAGCAGTTCTTC. It encodes CASSSPGGLHNEQFF.

The V and J genes are TRBV19 and TRBJ1-2; TRBD1 matches 7 bases. Looked up from germline, CDR1 is LNHDA and CDR2 is SQIVND (reference sequence). The CDR3 is made up of 14 amino acids. J was trimmed by 8 bases and V by 6 bases; bases with no gene match: 12. In nucleotides, the CDR3 is TGTGCCAGTAGGAGGGACAGAGGATATGGGGGCTACACCTTC. The encoded protein is CASRRDRGYGGYTF.

The V gene is TRBV19, the J gene TRBJ1-5; no firm D call. The CDR3 contains 14 residues. In germline, CDR1 is LNHDA, CDR2 SQIVND (reference sequence). V gave up 10 bases and J gave up 2 bases, with 15 bases separating them. Written as DNA, the CDR3 is TGTGCCACCAGTGGTGATGCGGGCAATCAGCCCCAGCATTTT. Translation: CATSGDAGNQPQHF.

This clone was counted only a few times. This chain uses TRBV9 with TRBJ1-2; D may be TRBD1 (6 bases). The ends were cut back, 0 bases at V and 8 bases at J, with 11 bases in the middle. Germline-derived CDR1 and CDR2 are SGDLS and YYNGEE. The CDR3 spans 13 residues. This CDR3 reads CASSVAPQGGYTF. The CDR3 DNA is TGTGCCAGCAGCGTAGCTCCCCAGGGGGGCTACACCTTC.

This clone occurred a few times. In the same sample, other DNA sequences code for this CDR3. V usage is TRBV6-5 and J usage is TRBJ2-7, with D maybe TRBD1 (5 bases). Germline CDR1 is MNHEY and CDR2 is SVGAGI. The CDR3 runs to 14 residues. V lost 2 bases, J lost 3 bases, and 11 bases lay in between. In DNA form, the CDR3 reads TGTGCCAGCAGTTACGGAAGGGGCAACTACGAGCAGTACTTC. This gives the protein CASSYGRGNYEQYF.

The CDR3 protein is CASSLFPGAAYEQYF. CDR3 sequence (DNA): TGTGCCAGCAGCTTATTCCCGGGTGCGGCGTACGAGCAGTACTTC. This chain uses TRBV11-2 with TRBJ2-7; D gene ambiguous. The CDR3 has 15 residues. V gave up 2 bases and J gave up 4 bases, with 15 bases separating them. From germline, CDR1 is SGHAT and CDR2 FQNNGV.

This clone showed up just a few times. V is TRBV5-1 and J is TRBJ2-3; the match to TRBD2 covers 7 bases. This CDR3 comprises 20 residues. From germline, CDR1 is SGHRS and CDR2 YFSETQ. The V segment lost 1 base and the J segment 2 bases; nucleotides outside the gene matches: 19. CDR3 in amino acids: CASSLLSSGHSLSTTDTQYF. The DNA of the CDR3 is TGCGCCAGCAGCTTGCTGTCTAGCGGCCACTCGCTCTCTACCACAGATACGCAGTATTTT.

The chain combines TRBV28 with TRBJ2-7; 11 bases agree with TRBD2. The CDR3 runs to 17 residues. CDR1 and CDR2 (germline): MDHEN, SYDVKM. V shed 6 bases, J shed 5 bases, and the junction held 15 bases outside the gene matches. CDR3 amino acids: CASSFSLLLAGDHEQYF. The CDR3 DNA follows: TGTGCCAGCAGCTTTTCACTGTTACTAGCGGGAGACCACGAGCAGTACTTC. Full variable domain (outside the CDR3, taken from reference TRBV28 and TRBJ2-7): DVKVTQSSRYLVKRTGEKVFLECVQDMDHENMFWYRQDPGLGLRLIYFSYDVKMKEKGDIPEGYSVSREKKERFSLILESASTNQTSMYLCASSFSLLLAGDHEQYFGPGTRLTVT.

In this sample, this clone turned up a few times. V usage is TRBV7-2 and J usage is TRBJ2-5; 10 bases align to TRBD2. Trimming cost V 5 bases and J 3 bases; bases outside gene matches: 6. Germline-derived CDR1 and CDR2 are SGHTA and FQGNSA. The CDR3 is 15 residues long. This chain's CDR3 is CASSRIAGGKETQYF. The CDR3 coding sequence is TGTGCCAGCAGCCGTATAGCGGGAGGAAAAGAGACCCAGTACTTC.

CDR3 bases: TGTGCCAGCAGCCCCGGGGGGGAGAGTCGGGAGACCCAGTACTTC. This translates into CASSPGGESRETQYF. The chain uses TRBV9 and TRBJ2-5; 8 nucleotides match TRBD2. Germline CDR1 is SGDLS and CDR2 is YYNGEE. Trimming at V came to 4 bases and at J to 5 bases, leaving 10 bases not matched to a gene. The CDR3 is 15 amino acids.